The 20 T cell receptor beta chains listed next were all sequenced from one sample in a study of blood T cell repertoires in COVID-19. The data were produced by immunoSEQ multiplex PCR, yet TCRdb's version contains in-frame clones alone and is incomplete. Of more than 95,000 clones listed, roughly four fifths were seen once; the top ten hold roughly 5%. Sample: peripheral blood. All receptors come from a man aged 60 to 75 with acute or convalescent COVID-19.

This chain uses TRBV24-1 with TRBJ2-2; TRBD1 might be the D (5 bases). The germline V and J ends were trimmed by 5 bases and 0 bases, with 12 bases remaining between them. CDR1 and CDR2 from the germline V gene are KGHDR and SFDVKD. The CDR3 runs 16 residues. CDR3 amino acids: CATSGGQGSNTGELFF. The CDR3 DNA reads TGTGCCACCAGTGGTGGGCAGGGATCGAACACCGGGGAGCTGTTTTTT.

The chain employs TRBV19 and TRBJ1-4, with D uncertain. Trimming took off 8 bases at V and 0 bases at J, with 7 bases between the two ends. The CDR3 loop spans 13 amino acids. The germline V gene encodes CDR1 LNHDA and CDR2 SQIVND (reference sequence). The DNA of the CDR3 is TGTGCCAGTCGGAGCGCAACTAATGAAAAACTGTTTTTT. Translated, it gives CASRSATNEKLFF.

The rearrangement links TRBV7-3 to TRBJ2-5; 8 nucleotides align to TRBD2. The V and J ends lost 1 base and 2 bases, in that order; junction bases with no gene match: 0. This CDR3 comprises 14 residues. The germline gives CDR1 SGHTA, CDR2 FQGTGA. The chain's CDR3 is CASSLSGRQETQYF. CDR3 bases: TGTGCCAGCAGCTTAAGCGGGAGGCAAGAGACCCAGTACTTC.

A single count supports this clone. The chain is built from TRBV19 and TRBJ2-6, with D uncertain. V lost 7 bases to trimming and J lost 0 bases, with 22 bases between them. The germline gives CDR1 LNHDA, CDR2 SQIVND (reference sequence). This CDR3 comprises 19 residues. The chain's CDR3 is CASKMGPSLYYSGANVLTF. DNA of the CDR3: TGTGCCAGTAAAATGGGTCCCTCGCTATACTACTCTGGGGCCAACGTCCTGACTTTC.

The chain is built from TRBV5-6 and TRBJ2-7, with a possible D match to TRBD1 (7 bases). CDR3 size: 17 residues. Germline-derived CDR1 and CDR2 are SGHDT and YYEEEE. Trimming removed 4 bases from V and 0 bases from J, with 20 bases in between. In DNA, the CDR3 is TGTGCCAGCAGCACTCGACAGGGAGGCACTCGCTCCTACGAGCAGTACTTC. It is translated as CASSTRQGGTRSYEQYF.

The rearrangement uses TRBV11-2 and TRBJ1-1; no reliable D call. Germline V lookup: CDR1 SGHAT, CDR2 FQNNGV. The CDR3 sequence is 11 residues long. The V and J ends lost 1 base and 7 bases respectively, with 4 bases between them. The CDR3 sequence: CASSLAREAFF. CDR3 sequence (DNA): TGTGCCAGCAGCTTAGCCCGTGAAGCTTTCTTT.

This clone appeared once. This chain uses TRBV28 with TRBJ2-7, with D possibly TRBD2 on 6 matching bases. The CDR3 sequence is 17 residues long. V was shortened by 3 bases and J by 1 base, with 19 bases between the two germline ends. CDR1 MDHEN and CDR2 SYDVKM come from the germline V gene. The DNA for the CDR3 is TGTGCCAGCAGTTTTCCCTTCTTACGGGAGAGATCCTACGAGCAGTACTTC. Encoded protein: CASSFPFLRERSYEQYF.

The rearrangement links TRBV13 to TRBJ2-7, with TRBD2 as a possible D gene (5 bases). The CDR3 totals 15 residues. The germline gives CDR1 PRHDT, CDR2 FYEKMQ (reference sequence). V shed 0 bases and J shed 0 bases, with 9 bases lying between them. DNA of the CDR3: TGTGCCAGCAGCTTAGGCTCGGACTTCTCCTACGAGCAGTACTTC. Its protein is CASSLGSDFSYEQYF.

The chain carries TRBV7-8 and TRBJ1-2, with D unresolved. This CDR3 contains 16 residues. Germline V CDR1 and CDR2: SGHVS, FQNEAQ. The V and J ends lost 2 bases and 1 base respectively, with 14 bases between them. The CDR3 nucleotides are TGTGCCAGCAGCTTAAAACAGACAAGCCTTAACTATGGCTACACCTTC. Amino acid sequence: CASSLKQTSLNYGYTF.

This clone is categorized as medium-sized. J is TRBJ2-3 and V is TRBV7-6; the D is unclear. Trimming took 4 bases from V and 2 from J, leaving 13 bases between them. This CDR3 is 15 amino acids long. Germline V gene sequence: CDR1 SGHVS, CDR2 FNYEAQ. The CDR3 region has the DNA TGTGCCAGCAGCTCCAACCCCGGTAACACAGATACGCAGTATTTT. This gives the protein CASSSNPGNTDTQYF. Filled out from reference TRBV7-6 and TRBJ2-3, the complete variable domain reads GAGVSQSPRYKVTKRGQDVALRCDPISGHVSLYWYRQALGQGPEFLTYFNYEAQQDKSGLPNDRFSAERPEGSISTLTIQRTEQRDSAMYRCASSSNPGNTDTQYFGPGTRLTVL.

The chain carries TRBV7-9 and TRBJ1-4; 7 bases line up with TRBD1. Germline trimming cut 5 bases from V and 5 bases from J; bases unmatched to any gene: 8. There are 15 residues in the CDR3. Germline V lookup: CDR1 SEHNR, CDR2 FQNEAQ (reference sequence). Written as DNA, the CDR3 is TGTGCCAGCAGCCCGAGACAGGGATCGAATGAAAAACTGTTTTTT. This sequence encodes CASSPRQGSNEKLFF.

The chain has TRBV16 and TRBJ2-1; 12 bases match TRBD2. The J segment lost 7 bases and the V segment lost 0 bases, leaving 16 bases of the junction unmatched. The CDR3 is made up of 20 amino acids. Germline lookup yields CDR1 KGHSY and CDR2 FQNENV. This CDR3 reads CASSQSRAPTSGRLRNEQFF. CDR3 sequence (DNA): TGTGCCAGCAGCCAATCAAGGGCCCCTACTAGCGGGAGGCTTAGAAATGAGCAGTTCTTC.

V is TRBV6-5 and J is TRBJ2-7, with 7 bases fitting TRBD2. The J segment lost 7 bases and the V segment lost 6 bases, leaving 15 bases of the junction unmatched. This CDR3 is built from 15 residues. CDR1 and CDR2 from the germline V gene are MNHEY and SVGAGI. Here the CDR3 DNA reads TGTGCCAGCAGCCCCCTAGCCGCGGGAGAAGGGGAGCAGTACTTC. It is translated as CASSPLAAGEGEQYF.

V is TRBV10-2 and J is TRBJ2-2; 7 nucleotides align to TRBD1. J was trimmed by 0 bases and V by 7 bases; bases with no gene match: 5. CDR3 size: 15 residues. Per the germline V gene, CDR1 is WSHSY and CDR2 is SAAADI. CDR3 amino acids: CASTRTGANTGELFF. As DNA, the CDR3 is TGCGCCAGCACGAGGACAGGCGCGAACACCGGGGAGCTGTTTTTT.

The DNA of the CDR3 is TGTGCCAGCAGCTGGTGGGGGGGTTACGAGCAGTACTTC. Translated, it gives CASSWWGGYEQYF. V usage is TRBV5-4 and J usage is TRBJ2-7; 7 bases fit TRBD2. With 3 bases clipped from V and 4 bases from J, the junction kept 4 bases outside the gene matches. The germline V gene encodes CDR1 SGHNT and CDR2 YYREEE (reference sequence). The CDR3 is 13 residues long.

The V and J genes are TRBV9 and TRBJ2-2; a weak D match, TRBD2 (5 bases). The ends were cut back, 2 bases at V and 3 bases at J, with 11 bases in the middle. Germline V CDR1 and CDR2: SGDLS, YYNGEE. CDR3 length: 15 amino acids. CDR3 DNA: TGTGCCAGCAGCGTTCGGAGCGGCGACACCGGGGAGCTGTTTTTT. It is translated as CASSVRSGDTGELFF.

This clone has a single count. Other DNA sequences from this sample encode an identical CDR3 as well. The chain joins TRBV2 to TRBJ1-5; D is unresolved. Looked up from germline, CDR1 is SNHLY and CDR2 is FYNNEI. Trimming took 4 bases from V and 0 from J, leaving 7 bases between them. This CDR3 comprises 14 residues. The CDR3 reads CASSGGDSNQPQHF. The CDR3 coding sequence is TGTGCCAGCAGTGGCGGGGATAGCAATCAGCCCCAGCATTTT.

The rearrangement links TRBV5-6 to TRBJ2-2; tentatively, D is TRBD1 (5 bases). Trimming took off 5 bases at V and 6 bases at J, with 8 bases between the two ends. This CDR3 is 12 amino acids long. Germline V gene lookup returns CDR1 SGHDT and CDR2 YYEEEE. CDR3: CASSQGSGELFF. The CDR3 DNA reads TGTGCCAGCAGTCAGGGCTCCGGGGAGCTGTTTTTT.

By share of the sample, this clone is medium-sized. This chain's CDR3 is CASTPRAGELFF. The CDR3 nucleotides are TGTGCCAGTACCCCCCGGGCCGGGGAGCTGTTTTTT. V is TRBV19 and J is TRBJ2-2; no reliable D call. Germline loops: CDR1 LNHDA, CDR2 SQIVND (reference sequence). The ends were cut back, 7 bases at V and 6 bases at J, with 9 bases in the middle. There are 12 residues in the CDR3.

The rearrangement joins TRBV16 to TRBJ1-4; maybe TRBD1 (6 bases). The CDR3 runs to 14 residues. CDR1 and CDR2 (germline): KGHSY, FQNENV. V was pared by 2 bases and J by 7 bases, with 11 bases between. The CDR3 spells CASSQTGQTEKLFF. CDR3 nucleotide sequence: TGTGCCAGCAGCCAAACCGGACAGACTGAAAAACTGTTTTTT. The variable domain in full, completed from reference TRBV16 and TRBJ1-4, reads GEEVAQTPKHLVRGEGQKAKLYCAPIKGHSYVFWYQQVLKNEFKFLISFQNENVFDETGMPKERFSAKCLPNSPCSLEIQATKLEDSAVYFCASSQTGQTEKLFFGSGTQLSVL.